This TCR beta chain was profiled in a study of blood T cell repertoires in COVID-19. From germline, CDR1 is MNHEY and CDR2 SMNVEV (reference sequence). The length of the CDR3 is 11 residues. Trimming removed 10 bases at V and 1 base at J, with 6 bases between. The table came from immunoSEQ multiplex PCR; TCRdb's copy has only in-frame clones and leaves some out. The data show over 300,000 clones, with 85% seen just once and 7.2% held by the top ten. The chain carries TRBV27 and TRBJ2-3; D uncertain. This sequence originates from a human donor in a cohort sampled during active COVID-19. Sequences were obtained from peripheral blood. The CDR3 nucleotides read TGTGCCACCCTTGGCACAGATACGCAGTATTTT. Encoded protein: CATLGTDTQYF.